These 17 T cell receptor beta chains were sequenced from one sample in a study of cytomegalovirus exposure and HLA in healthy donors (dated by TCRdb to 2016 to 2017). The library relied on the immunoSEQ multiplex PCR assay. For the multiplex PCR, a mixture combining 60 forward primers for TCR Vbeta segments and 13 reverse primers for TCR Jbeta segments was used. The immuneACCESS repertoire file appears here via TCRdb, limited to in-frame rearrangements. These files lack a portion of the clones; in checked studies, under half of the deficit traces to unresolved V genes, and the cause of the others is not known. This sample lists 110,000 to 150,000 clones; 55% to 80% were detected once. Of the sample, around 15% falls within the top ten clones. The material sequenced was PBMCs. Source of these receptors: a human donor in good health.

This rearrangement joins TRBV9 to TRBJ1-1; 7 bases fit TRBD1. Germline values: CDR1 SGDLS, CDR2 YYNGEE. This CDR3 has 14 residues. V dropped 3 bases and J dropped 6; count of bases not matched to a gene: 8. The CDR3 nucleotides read TGTGCCAGCAGCGCGGACCCAGGGGGTGCTGAAGCTTTCTTT. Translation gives CASSADPGGAEAFF. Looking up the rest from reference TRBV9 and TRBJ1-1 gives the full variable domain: DSGVTQTPKHLITATGQRVTLRCSPRSGDLSVYWYQQSLDQGLQFLIQYYNGEERAKGNILERFSAQQFPDLHSELNLSSLELGDSALYFCASSADPGGAEAFFGQGTRLTVV.

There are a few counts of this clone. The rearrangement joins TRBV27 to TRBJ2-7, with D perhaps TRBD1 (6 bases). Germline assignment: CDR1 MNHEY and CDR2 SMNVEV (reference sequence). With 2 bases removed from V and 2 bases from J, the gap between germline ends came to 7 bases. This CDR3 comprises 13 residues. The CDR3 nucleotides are TGTGCCAGCAGTTTAACAGGGACCTACGAGCAGTACTTC. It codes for CASSLTGTYEQYF.

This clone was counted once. Written as DNA, the CDR3 is TGTGCCAGCAGTGAAGCGGGAGTTGGCACTGAAGCTTTCTTT. It specifies CASSEAGVGTEAFF. The V and J genes are TRBV2 and TRBJ1-1; unclear D gene. The V and J ends lost 0 bases and 4 bases respectively, with 9 bases between them. Germline lookup yields CDR1 SNHLY and CDR2 FYNNEI. The CDR3 extends over 14 amino acids.

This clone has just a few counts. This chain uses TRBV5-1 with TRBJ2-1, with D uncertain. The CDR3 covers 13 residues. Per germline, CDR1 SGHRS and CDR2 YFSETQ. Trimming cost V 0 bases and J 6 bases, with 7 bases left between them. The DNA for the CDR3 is TGCGCCAGCAGCTTGGCTTCCGGCAATGAGCAGTTCTTC. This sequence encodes CASSLASGNEQFF.

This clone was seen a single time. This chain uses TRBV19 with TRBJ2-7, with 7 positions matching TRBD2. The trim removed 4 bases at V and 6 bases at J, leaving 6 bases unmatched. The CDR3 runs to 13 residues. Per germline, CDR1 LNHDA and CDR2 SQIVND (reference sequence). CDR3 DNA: TGTGCCAGTAGTAGGGGACTAATCAGCGAGCAGTACTTC. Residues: CASSRGLISEQYF.

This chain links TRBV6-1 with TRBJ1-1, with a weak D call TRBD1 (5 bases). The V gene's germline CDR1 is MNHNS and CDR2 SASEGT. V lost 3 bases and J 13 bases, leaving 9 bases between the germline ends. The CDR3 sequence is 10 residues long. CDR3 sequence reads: CASSELGGFF. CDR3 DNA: TGTGCCAGCAGTGAGTTGGGGGGTTTCTTT.

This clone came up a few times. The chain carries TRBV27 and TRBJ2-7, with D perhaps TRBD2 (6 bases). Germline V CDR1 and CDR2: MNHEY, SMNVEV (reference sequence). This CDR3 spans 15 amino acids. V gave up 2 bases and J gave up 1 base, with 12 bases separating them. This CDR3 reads CASSLMAGLSYEQYF. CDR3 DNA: TGTGCCAGCAGTTTAATGGCGGGACTGTCCTACGAGCAGTACTTC.

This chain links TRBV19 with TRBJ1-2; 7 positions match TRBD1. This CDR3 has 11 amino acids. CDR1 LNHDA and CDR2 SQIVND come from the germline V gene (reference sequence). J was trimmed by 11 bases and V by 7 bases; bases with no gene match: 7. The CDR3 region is CASTMTGWYTF. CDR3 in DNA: TGTGCCAGTACCATGACAGGGTGGTACACCTTC.

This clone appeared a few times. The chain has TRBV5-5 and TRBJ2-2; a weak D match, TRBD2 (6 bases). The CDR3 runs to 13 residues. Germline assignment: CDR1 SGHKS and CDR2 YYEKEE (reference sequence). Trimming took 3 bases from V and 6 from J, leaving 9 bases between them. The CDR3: CASSWRGAGELFF. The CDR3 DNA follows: TGTGCCAGCAGCTGGAGGGGTGCCGGGGAGCTGTTTTTT.

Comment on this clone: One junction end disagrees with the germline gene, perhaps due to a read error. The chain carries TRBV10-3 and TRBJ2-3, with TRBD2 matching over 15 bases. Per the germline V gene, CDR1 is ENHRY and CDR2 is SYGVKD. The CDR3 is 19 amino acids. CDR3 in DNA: TGTGCCATCAGTGATTCTGGACTAGCGGGAGGGCCGAGCAAAGATACGCAGTATTTT. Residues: CAISDSGLAGGPSKDTQYF.

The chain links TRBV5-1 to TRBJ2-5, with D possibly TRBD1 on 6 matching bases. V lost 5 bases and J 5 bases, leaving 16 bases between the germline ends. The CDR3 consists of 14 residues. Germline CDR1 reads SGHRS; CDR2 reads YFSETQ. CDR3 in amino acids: CASSTIAGEETQYF. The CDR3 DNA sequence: TGCGCCAGCAGTACGATCGCAGGGGAGGAGACCCAGTACTTC.

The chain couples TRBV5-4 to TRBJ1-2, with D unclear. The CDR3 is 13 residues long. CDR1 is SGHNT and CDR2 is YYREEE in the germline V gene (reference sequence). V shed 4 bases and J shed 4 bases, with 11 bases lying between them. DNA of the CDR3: TGTGCCAGCAGCACCGACGGGATCTATGGCTACACCTTC. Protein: CASSTDGIYGYTF.

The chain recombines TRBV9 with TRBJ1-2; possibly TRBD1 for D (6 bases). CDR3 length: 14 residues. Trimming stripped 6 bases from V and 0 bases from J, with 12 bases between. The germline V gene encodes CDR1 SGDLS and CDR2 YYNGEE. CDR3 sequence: CASTRQESNYGYTF. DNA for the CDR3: TGTGCCAGCACCAGACAGGAGTCTAACTATGGCTACACCTTC. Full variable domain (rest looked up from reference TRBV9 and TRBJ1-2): DSGVTQTPKHLITATGQRVTLRCSPRSGDLSVYWYQQSLDQGLQFLIQYYNGEERAKGNILERFSAQQFPDLHSELNLSSLELGDSALYFCASTRQESNYGYTFGSGTRLTVV.

CDR3 loop: CASSWGLAGTYEQYF. CDR3 nucleotide sequence: TGTGCCAGCAGCTGGGGACTAGCGGGAACCTACGAGCAGTACTTC. This chain links TRBV7-2 with TRBJ2-7; TRBD2 agrees at 13 bases. This CDR3 spans 15 amino acids. Germline V lookup: CDR1 SGHTA, CDR2 FQGNSA. V lost 4 bases, J lost 2 bases, and 2 bases stayed unmatched.

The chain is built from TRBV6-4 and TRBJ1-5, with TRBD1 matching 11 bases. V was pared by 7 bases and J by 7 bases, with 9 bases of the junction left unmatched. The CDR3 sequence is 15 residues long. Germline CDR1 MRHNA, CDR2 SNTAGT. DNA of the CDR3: TGTGCCAGCACCTCGGACAGGGGGCGGCAACAGCCCCAGCATTTT. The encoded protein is CASTSDRGRQQPQHF.

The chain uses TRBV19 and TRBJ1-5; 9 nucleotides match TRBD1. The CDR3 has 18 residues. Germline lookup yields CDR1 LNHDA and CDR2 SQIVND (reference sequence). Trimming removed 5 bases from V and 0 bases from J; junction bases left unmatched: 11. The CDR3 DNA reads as TGTGCCAGTAGTGGCCGGGACAGGGATACCAATAGCAATCAGCCCCAGCATTTT. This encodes CASSGRDRDTNSNQPQHF.

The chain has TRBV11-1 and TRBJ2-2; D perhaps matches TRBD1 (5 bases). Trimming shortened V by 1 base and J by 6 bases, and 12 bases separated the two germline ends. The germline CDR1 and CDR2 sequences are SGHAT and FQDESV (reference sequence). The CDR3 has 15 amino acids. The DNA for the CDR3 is TGTGCCAGCAGCTTAGGCTCCAGGGTTCCCGGGGAGCTGTTTTTT. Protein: CASSLGSRVPGELFF.